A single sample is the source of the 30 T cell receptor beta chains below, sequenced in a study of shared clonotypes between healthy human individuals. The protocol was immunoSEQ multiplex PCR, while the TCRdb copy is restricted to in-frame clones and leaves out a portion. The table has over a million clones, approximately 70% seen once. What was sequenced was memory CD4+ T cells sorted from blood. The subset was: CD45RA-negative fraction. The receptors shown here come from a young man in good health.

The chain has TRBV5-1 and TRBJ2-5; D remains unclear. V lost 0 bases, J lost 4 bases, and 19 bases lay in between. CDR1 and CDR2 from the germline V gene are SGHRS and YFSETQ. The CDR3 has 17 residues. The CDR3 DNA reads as TGCGCCAGCAGCTTGGCGGCTAGTAGTAGAGGCACAGAGACCCAGTACTTC. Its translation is CASSLAASSRGTETQYF.

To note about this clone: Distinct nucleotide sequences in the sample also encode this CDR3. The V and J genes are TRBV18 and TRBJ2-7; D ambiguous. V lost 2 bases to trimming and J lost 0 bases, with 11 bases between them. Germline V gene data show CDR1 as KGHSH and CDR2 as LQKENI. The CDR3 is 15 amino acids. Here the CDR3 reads CASSPSGSSSYEQYF. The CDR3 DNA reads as TGTGCCAGCTCACCAAGTGGGTCGAGCTCCTACGAGCAGTACTTC.

DNA for the CDR3: TGCGCCAGCAGCGCGACAGGTACTAGCAATCAGCCCCAGCATTTT. This sequence encodes CASSATGTSNQPQHF. The rearrangement uses TRBV5-1 and TRBJ1-5; D perhaps matches TRBD1 (6 bases). Trimming left V 4 bases short and J 0 bases short, with 11 bases between. Germline CDR1 is SGHRS and CDR2 is YFSETQ. This CDR3 region has 15 residues. Drawing the rest from reference TRBV5-1 and TRBJ1-5, the complete variable domain is KAGVTQTPRYLIKTRGQQVTLSCSPISGHRSVSWYQQTPGQGLQFLFEYFSETQRNKGNFPGRFSGRQFSNSRSEMNVSTLELGDSALYLCASSATGTSNQPQHFGDGTRLSIL.

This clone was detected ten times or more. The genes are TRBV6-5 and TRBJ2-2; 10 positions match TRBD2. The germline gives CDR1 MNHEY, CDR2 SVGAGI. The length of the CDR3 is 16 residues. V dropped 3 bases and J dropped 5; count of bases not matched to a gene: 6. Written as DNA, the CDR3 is TGTGCCAGCAGTTATCAGCTAGCGGGAGTAACCGGGGAGCTGTTTTTT. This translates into CASSYQLAGVTGELFF.

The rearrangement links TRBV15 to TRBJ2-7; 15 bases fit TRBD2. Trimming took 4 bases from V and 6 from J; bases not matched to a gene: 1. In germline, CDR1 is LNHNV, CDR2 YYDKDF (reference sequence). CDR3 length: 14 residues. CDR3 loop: CATSKGLAGGEQYF. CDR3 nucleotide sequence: TGTGCCACCAGCAAGGGACTAGCGGGAGGCGAGCAGTACTTC.

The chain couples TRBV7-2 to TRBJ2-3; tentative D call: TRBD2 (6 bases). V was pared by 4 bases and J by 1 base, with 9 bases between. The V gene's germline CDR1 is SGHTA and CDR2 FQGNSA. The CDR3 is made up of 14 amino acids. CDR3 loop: CASSSQRGTDTQYF. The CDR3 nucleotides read TGTGCCAGCAGCTCACAGCGGGGCACAGATACGCAGTATTTT.

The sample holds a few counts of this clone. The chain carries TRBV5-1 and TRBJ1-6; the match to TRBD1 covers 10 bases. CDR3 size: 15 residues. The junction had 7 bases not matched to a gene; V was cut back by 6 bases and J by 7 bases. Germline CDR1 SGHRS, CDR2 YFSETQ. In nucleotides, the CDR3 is TGCGCCAGCAACCCCGGGACAGGGGCCAATTCACCCCTCCACTTT. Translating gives CASNPGTGANSPLHF.

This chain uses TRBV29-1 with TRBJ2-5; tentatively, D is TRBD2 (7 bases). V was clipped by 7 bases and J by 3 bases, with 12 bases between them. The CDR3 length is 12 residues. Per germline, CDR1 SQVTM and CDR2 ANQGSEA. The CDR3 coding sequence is TGCAGCGGAGGGGGGGAGAAAGAGACCCAGTACTTC. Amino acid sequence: CSGGGEKETQYF.

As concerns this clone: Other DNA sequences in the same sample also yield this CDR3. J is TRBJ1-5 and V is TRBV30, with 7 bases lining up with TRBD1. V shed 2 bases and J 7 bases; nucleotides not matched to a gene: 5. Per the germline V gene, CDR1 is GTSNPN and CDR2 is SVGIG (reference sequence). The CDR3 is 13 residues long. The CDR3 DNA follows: TGTGCCTGGAGTACACAGGGGAGCCAGCCCCAGCATTTT. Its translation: CAWSTQGSQPQHF.

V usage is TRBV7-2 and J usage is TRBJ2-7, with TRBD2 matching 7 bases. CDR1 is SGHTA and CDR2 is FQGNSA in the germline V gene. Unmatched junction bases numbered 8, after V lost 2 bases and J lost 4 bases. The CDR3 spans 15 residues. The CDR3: CASSLQGTTSYEQYF. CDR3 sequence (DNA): TGTGCCAGCAGCTTACAAGGGACTACGAGTTACGAGCAGTACTTC.

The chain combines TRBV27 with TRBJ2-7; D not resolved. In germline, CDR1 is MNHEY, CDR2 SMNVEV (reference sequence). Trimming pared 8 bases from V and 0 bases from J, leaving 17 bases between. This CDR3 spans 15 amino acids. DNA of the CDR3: TGTGCCAGCCGGGTCAGTTACCTTTTCTCCTACGAGCAGTACTTC. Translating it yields CASRVSYLFSYEQYF.

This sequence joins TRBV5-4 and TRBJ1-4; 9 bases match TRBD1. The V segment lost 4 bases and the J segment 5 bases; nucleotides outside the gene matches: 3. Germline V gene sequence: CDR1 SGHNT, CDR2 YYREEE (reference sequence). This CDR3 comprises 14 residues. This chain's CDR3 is CASSRGTGNEKLFF. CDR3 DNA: TGTGCCAGCAGCCGAGGGACAGGGAATGAAAAACTGTTTTTT.

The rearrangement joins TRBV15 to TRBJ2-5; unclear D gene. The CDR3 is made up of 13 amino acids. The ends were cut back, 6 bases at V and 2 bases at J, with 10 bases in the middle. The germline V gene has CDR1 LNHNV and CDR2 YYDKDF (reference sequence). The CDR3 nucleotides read TGTGCCACCAGTTTAGGGCCTCAAGAGACCCAGTACTTC. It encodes CATSLGPQETQYF.

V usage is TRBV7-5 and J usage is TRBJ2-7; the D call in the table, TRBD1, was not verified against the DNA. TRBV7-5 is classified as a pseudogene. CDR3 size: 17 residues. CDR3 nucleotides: TGTGCCAGAAGCCTTACCTCAGGGGAACCGATGTGTGACGACTGGTACTTC. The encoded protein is CARSLTSGEPMCDDWYF.

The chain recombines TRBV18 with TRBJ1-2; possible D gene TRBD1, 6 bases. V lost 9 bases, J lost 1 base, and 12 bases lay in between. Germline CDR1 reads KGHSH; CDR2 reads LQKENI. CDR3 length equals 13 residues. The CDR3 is CASGGGLNYGYTF. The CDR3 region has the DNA TGTGCCAGTGGCGGGGGCCTTAACTATGGCTACACCTTC.

In nucleotides, the CDR3 is TGTGCCAGCAGTCCTAGCGGGGGCTGGGGAGATACGCAGTATTTT. Protein: CASSPSGGWGDTQYF. The chain carries TRBV11-3 and TRBJ2-3; 10 bases align to TRBD2. Germline loops: CDR1 SGHNT, CDR2 YENEEA. The trim removed 6 bases at V and 5 bases at J, leaving 8 bases unmatched. The CDR3 contains 15 residues.

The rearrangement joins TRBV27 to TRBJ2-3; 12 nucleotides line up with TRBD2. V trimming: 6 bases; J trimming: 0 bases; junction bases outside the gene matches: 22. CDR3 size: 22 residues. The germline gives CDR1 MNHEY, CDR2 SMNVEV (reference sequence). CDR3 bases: TGTGCCAGCAGAGAGTCACGACTCACTAGCGGGGGGCCCCTTACTAGCACAGATACGCAGTATTTT. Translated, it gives CASRESRLTSGGPLTSTDTQYF.

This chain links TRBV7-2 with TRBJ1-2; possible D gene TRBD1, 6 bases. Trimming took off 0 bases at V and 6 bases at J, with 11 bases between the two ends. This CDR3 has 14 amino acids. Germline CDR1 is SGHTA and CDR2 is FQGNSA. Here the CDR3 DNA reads TGTGCCAGCAGCTTAGCCCACAGGGAGCATGGCTACACCTTC. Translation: CASSLAHREHGYTF. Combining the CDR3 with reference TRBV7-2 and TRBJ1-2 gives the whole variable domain GAGVSQSPSNKVTEKGKDVELRCDPISGHTALYWYRQSLGQGLEFLIYFQGNSAPDKSGLPSDRFSAERTGGSVSTLTIQRTQQEDSAVYLCASSLAHREHGYTFGSGTRLTVV.

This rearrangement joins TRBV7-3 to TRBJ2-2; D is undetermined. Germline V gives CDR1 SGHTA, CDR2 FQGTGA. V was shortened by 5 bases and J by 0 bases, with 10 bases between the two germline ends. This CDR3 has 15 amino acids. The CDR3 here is CASSQSTSNTGELFF. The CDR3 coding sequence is TGTGCCAGCAGCCAATCGACATCGAACACCGGGGAGCTGTTTTTT.

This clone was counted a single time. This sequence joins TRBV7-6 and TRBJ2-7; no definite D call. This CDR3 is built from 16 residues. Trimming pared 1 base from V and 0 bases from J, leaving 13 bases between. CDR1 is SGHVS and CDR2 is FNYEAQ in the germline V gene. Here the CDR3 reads CASSLVGPGPSYEQYF. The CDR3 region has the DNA TGTGCCAGCAGCTTAGTTGGACCCGGGCCCTCCTACGAGCAGTACTTC. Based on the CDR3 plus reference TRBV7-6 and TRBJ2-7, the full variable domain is GAGVSQSPRYKVTKRGQDVALRCDPISGHVSLYWYRQALGQGPEFLTYFNYEAQQDKSGLPNDRFSAERPEGSISTLTIQRTEQRDSAMYRCASSLVGPGPSYEQYFGPGTRLTVT.

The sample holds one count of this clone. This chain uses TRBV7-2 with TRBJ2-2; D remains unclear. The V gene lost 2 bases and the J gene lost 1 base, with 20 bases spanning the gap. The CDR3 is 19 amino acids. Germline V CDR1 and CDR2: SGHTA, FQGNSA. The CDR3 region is CASSLPSGSGVQNTGELFF. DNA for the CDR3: TGTGCCAGCAGCTTACCCTCCGGTTCTGGCGTTCAGAACACCGGGGAGCTGTTTTTT.

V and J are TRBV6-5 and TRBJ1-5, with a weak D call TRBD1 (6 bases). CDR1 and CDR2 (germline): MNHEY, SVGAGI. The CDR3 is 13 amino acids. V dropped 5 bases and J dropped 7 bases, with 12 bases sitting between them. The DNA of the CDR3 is TGTGCCAGCAGTCTATCAGGGGAGCAGCCCCAGCATTTT. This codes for CASSLSGEQPQHF.

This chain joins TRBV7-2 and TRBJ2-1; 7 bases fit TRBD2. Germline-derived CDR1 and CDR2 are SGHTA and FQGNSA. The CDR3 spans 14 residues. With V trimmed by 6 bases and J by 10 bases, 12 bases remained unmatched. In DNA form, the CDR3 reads TGTGCCAGCAGGAAAGGCGAACGAGCGGGGGAGCAGTTCTTC. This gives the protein CASRKGERAGEQFF. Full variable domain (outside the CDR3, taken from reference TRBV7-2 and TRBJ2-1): GAGVSQSPSNKVTEKGKDVELRCDPISGHTALYWYRQSLGQGLEFLIYFQGNSAPDKSGLPSDRFSAERTGGSVSTLTIQRTQQEDSAVYLCASRKGERAGEQFFGPGTRLTVL.

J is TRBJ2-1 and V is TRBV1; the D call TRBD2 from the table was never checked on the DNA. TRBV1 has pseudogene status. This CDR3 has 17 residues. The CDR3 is CTSSPYNAGGVGDEQFF. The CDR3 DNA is TGCACCAGCAGCCCGTATAACGCGGGGGGGGTAGGCGATGAGCAGTTCTTC.

The CDR3 nucleotides are TGTGCCAGCAGCGTAGATCCAACCCCTGGCACAGATACGCAGTATTTT. Its protein is CASSVDPTPGTDTQYF. The genes are TRBV9 and TRBJ2-3; no clear D. CDR1 SGDLS and CDR2 YYNGEE come from the germline V gene. The CDR3 length is 16 residues. Trimming cost V 0 bases and J 1 base, with 12 bases left between them.

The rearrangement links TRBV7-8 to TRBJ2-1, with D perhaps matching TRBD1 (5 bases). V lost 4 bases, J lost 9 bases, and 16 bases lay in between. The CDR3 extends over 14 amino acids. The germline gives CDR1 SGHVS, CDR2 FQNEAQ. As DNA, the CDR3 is TGTGCCAGCAGCTCACAGGCCGGAACGGGTGAGCAGTTCTTC. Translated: CASSSQAGTGEQFF.

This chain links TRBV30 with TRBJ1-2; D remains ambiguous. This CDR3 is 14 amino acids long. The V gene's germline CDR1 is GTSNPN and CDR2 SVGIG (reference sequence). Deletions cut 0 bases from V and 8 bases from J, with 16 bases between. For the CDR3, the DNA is TGTGCCTGGAGTGTACTGGGATATGGGCAGGGCTACACCTTC. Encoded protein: CAWSVLGYGQGYTF. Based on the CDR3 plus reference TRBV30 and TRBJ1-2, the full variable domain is SQTIHQWPATLVQPVGSPLSLECTVEGTSNPNLYWYRQAAGRGLQLLFYSVGIGQISSEVPQNLSASRPQDRQFILSSKKLLLSDSGFYLCAWSVLGYGQGYTFGSGTRLTVV.

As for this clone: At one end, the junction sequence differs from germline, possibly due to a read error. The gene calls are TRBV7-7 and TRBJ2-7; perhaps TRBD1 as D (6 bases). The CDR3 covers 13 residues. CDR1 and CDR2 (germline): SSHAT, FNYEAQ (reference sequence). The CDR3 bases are TGTGCTAGCAGCTCAAGCAGGGGAGACGAGCAGTACTTC. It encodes CASSSSRGDEQYF.

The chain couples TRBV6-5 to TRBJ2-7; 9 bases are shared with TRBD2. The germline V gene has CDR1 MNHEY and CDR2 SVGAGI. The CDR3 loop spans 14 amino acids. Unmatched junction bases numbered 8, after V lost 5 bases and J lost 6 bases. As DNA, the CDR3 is TGTGCCAGCAGTCTCCCGGGACTAGCATCCGAGCAGTACTTC. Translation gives CASSLPGLASEQYF.

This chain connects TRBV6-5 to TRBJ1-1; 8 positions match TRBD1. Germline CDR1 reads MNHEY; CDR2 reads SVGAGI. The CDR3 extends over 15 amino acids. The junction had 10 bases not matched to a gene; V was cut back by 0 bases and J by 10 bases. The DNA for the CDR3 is TGTGCCAGCAGTTACTCCCTCCAGGGGGCGGGGGGAGCTTTCTTT. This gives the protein CASSYSLQGAGGAFF.